Each of the 27 T cell receptor beta chains below was sequenced from the same sample in a study of CD8+CD57+ T cells in acquired aplastic anemia. CD8+CD57+ cell expansion had been shown by flow cytometry in patients chosen for sequencing. The template for TCR beta VDJ and CDR3 sequence profiling was genomic DNA. TCRdb reanalysed the reads using MiXCR and keeps one entry per CDR3 protein. The sample consists of 150,000 to 200,000 distinct CDR3 sequences, less than 60% of them appearing once. The material sequenced was sorted CD4+, CD8+, or CD8+CD57+ T cells (not recorded which) from PBMCs. All receptors derive from a human donor with aplastic anemia.

In this sample, this clonotype turned up a few times. The CDR3 DNA reads TGTGCCAGCAGTTTATTAGGGACATCAACCGGCGAGTTCTTC. It is translated as CASSLLGTSTGEFF. The chain recombines TRBV28 with TRBJ2-1, with D possibly being TRBD1 (6 bases). V was cut by 1 base and J by 14 bases, with 18 bases left in between. CDR1 and CDR2 from the germline V gene are MDHEN and SYDVKM. The CDR3 sequence is 14 residues long.

V and J are TRBV6-5 and TRBJ2-5; possibly TRBD1 for D (5 bases). The germline V gene has CDR1 MNHEY and CDR2 SVGAGI. The CDR3 extends over 12 amino acids. The V and J ends lost 6 bases and 10 bases respectively, with 15 bases between them. CDR3 region: CASRGQSAVQYF. The CDR3 region has the DNA TGTGCCAGCAGGGGGCAGTCCGCAGTCCAGTACTTC.

Many counts were recorded for this clonotype. The chain carries TRBV5-5 and TRBJ1-2; 8 positions match TRBD1. This CDR3 has 14 residues. V lost 0 bases and J lost 4; bases outside the gene matches: 2. The germline V gene has CDR1 SGHKS and CDR2 YYEKEE (reference sequence). The CDR3 coding sequence is TGTGCCAGCAGCTTGGACAGGGGGTTCTATGGCTACACCTTC. Protein sequence: CASSLDRGFYGYTF.

The gene calls are TRBV25-1 and TRBJ2-7; TRBD2 matches at 12 bases. Per germline, CDR1 MGHDK and CDR2 SYGVNS. The CDR3 loop spans 17 amino acids. Trimming cost V 4 bases and J 0 bases; bases outside gene matches: 7. The chain's CDR3 is CASSATTSGGPSYEQYF. Here the CDR3 DNA reads TGTGCCAGCAGTGCAACGACTAGCGGGGGCCCCTCCTACGAGCAGTACTTC.

This clonotype was observed a single time. This chain connects TRBV15 to TRBJ2-5; D could derive from TRBD1 or TRBD2 (5 bases each). The CDR3 is made up of 13 amino acids. With 3 bases removed from V and 9 bases from J, the gap between germline ends came to 14 bases. Germline CDR1 and CDR2: LNHNV and YYDKDF (reference sequence). CDR3 nucleotide sequence: TGTGCCACCAGCAGTCTCAGATTGGGGGCCCAGTACTTC. It encodes CATSSLRLGAQYF.

Notes on this clonotype: A much bigger clone sits one base away, suggesting this may be a read error. This chain links TRBV6-2 or TRBV6-3 with TRBJ2-7; either TRBD1 or TRBD2 may supply D (5 bases each). V gave up 5 bases and J gave up 2 bases, with 16 bases separating them. This CDR3 has 15 amino acids. CDR1 MNHEY and CDR2 SVGEGT come from the germline V gene. The CDR3 DNA reads as TGTGCCAGCAGTCTAGCCGGGGCATTTGCCTACGAGCAGTACTTC. It translates to CASSLAGAFAYEQYF.

CDR3 loop: CSAPRSDRADTQYF. The CDR3 region has the DNA TGCAGCGCTCCCCGGTCGGATCGGGCCGATACGCAGTATTTT. The chain links TRBV29-1 to TRBJ2-3; no clear D gene. V was clipped by 7 bases and J by 6 bases, with 20 bases between them. Germline CDR1 and CDR2: SQVTM and ANQGSEA. The CDR3 length is 14 residues.

This clonotype has at least ten counts. V usage is TRBV9 and J usage is TRBJ2-5; 15 nucleotides align to TRBD2. Germline CDR1 is SGDLS and CDR2 is YYNGEE. The CDR3 extends over 17 amino acids. Trimming removed 4 bases from V and 5 bases from J; junction bases left unmatched: 9. DNA of the CDR3: TGTGCCAGCAGCCCCGGGACTAGCGGGAGGTCGTGGGAGACCCAGTACTTC. This gives the protein CASSPGTSGRSWETQYF.

This clonotype was observed many times. The chain joins TRBV9 to TRBJ1-6; 9 nucleotides line up with TRBD1. This CDR3 is 14 amino acids long. With V trimmed by 0 bases and J by 8 bases, 0 bases remained unmatched. In germline, CDR1 is SGDLS, CDR2 YYNGEE. The CDR3 sequence is CASSVGQGDSPLHF. Here the CDR3 DNA reads TGTGCCAGCAGCGTAGGACAGGGGGATTCACCCCTCCACTTT.

In its sample, this clonotype was seen a few times. The chain joins TRBV7-2 to TRBJ2-7, with D possibly being TRBD1 (6 bases). This CDR3 has 12 amino acids. CDR1 and CDR2 (germline): SGHTA, FQGNSA. V lost 4 bases and J 7 bases, leaving 11 bases between the germline ends. In DNA, the CDR3 is TGTGCCAGCAGCTCTACAGGGTGGGAGCAGTACTTC. Its translation: CASSSTGWEQYF.

V and J are TRBV7-8 and TRBJ2-7; D gene ambiguous. V lost 2 bases and J 5 bases, leaving 13 bases between the germline ends. This CDR3 spans 14 amino acids. CDR1 and CDR2 (germline): SGHVS, FQNEAQ. The CDR3 sequence: CASSLKNEAHEQYF. In nucleotides, the CDR3 is TGTGCCAGCAGCTTAAAGAACGAAGCCCACGAGCAGTACTTC.

This clonotype was counted at least ten times. The rearrangement links TRBV5-5 to TRBJ1-1; D gene ambiguous. Germline CDR1 and CDR2: SGHKS and YYEKEE (reference sequence). V was clipped by 3 bases and J by 0 bases, with 9 bases between them. CDR3 length: 14 amino acids. The CDR3 DNA reads TGTGCCAGCAGCTGGAGTGATATGAACACTGAAGCTTTCTTT. Translating gives CASSWSDMNTEAFF.

In DNA form, the CDR3 reads TGTGCCAGCAGCCAGGGGGGGCTTGGGGCCAACGTCCTGACTTTC. Translated: CASSQGGLGANVLTF. J is TRBJ2-6 and V is TRBV7-3; perhaps D is TRBD1 or TRBD2 (7 bases each). Germline V lookup: CDR1 SGHTA, CDR2 FQGTGA. The CDR3 extends over 15 amino acids. V lost 5 bases and J lost 3, with 11 bases in between.

This chain links TRBV20-1 with TRBJ1-5; D perhaps matches TRBD1 (5 bases). Germline V gene sequence: CDR1 DFQATT, CDR2 SNEGSKA (reference sequence). This CDR3 is 14 amino acids long. The ends were cut back, 6 bases at V and 4 bases at J, with 16 bases in the middle. CDR3 region: CSAGGVSGNQPQHF. CDR3 in DNA: TGCAGTGCCGGAGGGGTATCGGGAAATCAGCCCCAGCATTTT.

The chain links TRBV9 to TRBJ1-6, with no clear D. The germline gives CDR1 SGDLS, CDR2 YYNGEE. Trimming removed 2 bases from V and 8 bases from J, with 11 bases in between. This CDR3 spans 14 amino acids. The CDR3 here is CASSVGGSYSPLHF. The CDR3 nucleotides read TGTGCCAGCAGCGTGGGCGGATCCTATTCACCCCTCCACTTT.

The chain recombines TRBV6-1 with TRBJ1-5; no clear D. Germline CDR1 reads MNHNS; CDR2 reads SASEGT. This CDR3 comprises 16 residues. The germline V and J ends were trimmed by 5 bases and 3 bases, with 17 bases remaining between them. The chain's CDR3 is CASSPLADGTNQPQHF. CDR3 coding DNA: TGTGCCAGCAGTCCGCTGGCGGACGGAACCAATCAGCCCCAGCATTTT.

In its sample, this clonotype was seen a few times. This rearrangement joins TRBV10-1 to TRBJ2-3; tentatively, D is TRBD1 or TRBD2 (6 bases each). The germline CDR1 and CDR2 sequences are WNHNN and SYGVQD (reference sequence). The CDR3 covers 14 residues. V dropped 7 bases and J dropped 3 bases, with 14 bases sitting between them. The CDR3 is CASNNGGSTDTQYF. CDR3 in DNA: TGCGCCAGCAACAACGGGGGCTCAACAGATACGCAGTATTTT.

CDR3 region: CSASLAGADTQYF. CDR3 nucleotides: TGCAGTGCTAGTTTAGCGGGAGCAGATACGCAGTATTTT. The chain has TRBV20-1 and TRBJ2-3; 9 positions match TRBD2. Germline loops: CDR1 DFQATT, CDR2 SNEGSKA (reference sequence). CDR3 length: 13 residues. V was clipped by 3 bases and J by 4 bases; unmatched bases: 2.

CDR3: CAKTGPTYEQYF. CDR3 nucleotide sequence: TGTGCTAAGACTGGGCCGACCTACGAGCAGTACTTC. This sequence joins TRBV9 and TRBJ2-7, with D uncertain. Germline CDR1 is SGDLS and CDR2 is YYNGEE. This CDR3 spans 12 amino acids.

This clonotype was found many times. The gene calls are TRBV29-1 and TRBJ1-1; D gene ambiguous. Germline V gene data show CDR1 as SQVTM and CDR2 as ANQGSEA. The CDR3 totals 14 residues. The V and J ends lost 4 bases and 1 base respectively, with 13 bases between them. The CDR3 spells CSVAPSGSNTEAFF. The CDR3 DNA follows: TGCAGCGTTGCGCCGTCCGGATCGAACACTGAAGCTTTCTTT.

This clonotype was detected ten times or more. This chain joins TRBV20-1 and TRBJ1-3, with a possible D match to TRBD1 (5 bases). CDR1 is DFQATT, CDR2 SNEGSKA, per germline (reference sequence). CDR3 size: 14 residues. Trimming pared 4 bases from V and 3 bases from J, leaving 13 bases between. CDR3 protein: CSATWGGDGNTIYF. In DNA form, the CDR3 reads TGCAGTGCTACCTGGGGGGGGGATGGAAACACCATATATTTT.

The genes are TRBV15 and TRBJ1-5; D gene unclear. Germline V CDR1 and CDR2: LNHNV, YYDKDF (reference sequence). The CDR3 loop spans 16 amino acids. Trimming left V 5 bases short and J 6 bases short, with 20 bases between. CDR3 sequence: CATSGLGTGKGQPQHF. The CDR3 DNA reads as TGTGCCACCAGCGGTCTCGGTACCGGGAAGGGTCAGCCCCAGCATTTT.

Worth noting for this clonotype: This may arise from a read error, as a much more abundant clone is one base away. The J gene is TRBJ1-5, the V gene TRBV12-3 or TRBV12-4; possibly TRBD1 for D (5 bases). V lost 6 bases to trimming and J lost 1 base, with 16 bases between them. This CDR3 has 16 amino acids. The DNA of the CDR3 is TGTGCCAGCAGAGGGGCGAGGGAGTCGAGCAATCAGCCCCAGCATTTT. This translates into CASRGARESSNQPQHF.

The chain employs TRBV7-3 and TRBJ1-1, with D unclear. Germline CDR1 reads SGHTA; CDR2 reads FQGTGA. This CDR3 spans 12 amino acids. With 3 bases removed from V and 11 bases from J, the gap between germline ends came to 13 bases. The CDR3: CASSFSLPSAFF. DNA of the CDR3: TGTGCCAGCAGCTTTTCGCTCCCCTCGGCTTTCTTT.

A few counts support this clonotype. This rearrangement joins TRBV12-3 or TRBV12-4 to TRBJ1-3, with D hard to call. V gave up 3 bases and J gave up 0 bases, with 18 bases separating them. There are 18 residues in the CDR3. The CDR3, as DNA: TGTGCCAGCAGTTTGTTCGCTGGACTGAGACGCTCTGGAAACACCATATATTTT. Amino acids: CASSLFAGLRRSGNTIYF.

By proportion, this clonotype is medium-sized. The V gene is TRBV7-9, the J gene TRBJ2-3; TRBD1 might be the D (6 bases). V gave up 6 bases and J gave up 6 bases, with 10 bases separating them. The germline V gene encodes CDR1 SEHNR and CDR2 FQNEAQ (reference sequence). CDR3 size: 12 residues. CDR3 sequence: CASRPTGDTQYF. The CDR3 DNA reads TGTGCCAGCAGACCTACAGGGGATACGCAGTATTTT.

The chain combines TRBV29-1 with TRBJ1-2; TRBD1 might be the D (5 bases). The length of the CDR3 is 14 residues. Trimming removed 1 base from V and 3 bases from J, with 12 bases in between. CDR1 is SQVTM, CDR2 ANQGSEA, per germline. The CDR3 loop is CSVEGPGQDYGYTF. In nucleotides, the CDR3 is TGCAGCGTTGAAGGTCCGGGGCAGGACTATGGCTACACCTTC.